Below are 15 T cell receptor beta chains sequenced from a single sample in a study of blood T cell repertoires in COVID-19. TCRdb's copy holds only in-frame clones and misses some; the assay was immunoSEQ multiplex PCR. The sample has about 180,000 clones; roughly 75% are singletons. Sequencing was performed on peripheral blood. These receptors were obtained from a man aged 65 to 85 with active or convalescent COVID-19.

The rearrangement joins TRBV7-2 to TRBJ1-2; 9 nucleotides agree with TRBD1. The CDR3 spans 16 residues. The junction had 9 bases not matched to a gene; V was cut back by 3 bases and J by 4 bases. CDR1 SGHTA and CDR2 FQGNSA come from the germline V gene. In DNA form, the CDR3 reads TGTGCCAGCAGCTTCAAGATCCCGGGACAGGGCTATGGCTACACCTTC. Translating gives CASSFKIPGQGYGYTF.

The chain has TRBV18 and TRBJ1-6, with unresolved D. CDR1 and CDR2 (germline): KGHSH, LQKENI. V gave up 2 bases and J gave up 8 bases, with 7 bases separating them. The CDR3 spans 13 residues. The CDR3 DNA reads TGTGCCAGCTCACCAGAGGATTATTCACCCCTCCACTTT. This sequence encodes CASSPEDYSPLHF.

This chain uses TRBV18 with TRBJ2-3; possible D gene TRBD2, 7 bases. CDR1 KGHSH and CDR2 LQKENI come from the germline V gene. V was clipped by 0 bases and J by 2 bases, with 12 bases between them. This CDR3 is built from 16 residues. CDR3 region: CASSPPGGGPTDTQYF. CDR3 sequence (DNA): TGTGCCAGCTCACCACCCGGCGGGGGCCCCACAGATACGCAGTATTTT.

The chain links TRBV4-1 to TRBJ2-1; D may be TRBD1 (5 bases). The germline V gene encodes CDR1 MGHRA and CDR2 YSYEKL. The CDR3 runs 15 residues. Trimming took off 5 bases at V and 4 bases at J, with 15 bases between the two ends. The CDR3 region has the DNA TGCGCCAGCAGCTACAATGAAGGGGCTTACAATGAGCAGTTCTTC. It encodes CASSYNEGAYNEQFF.

The chain is built from TRBV6-5 and TRBJ1-5; D call uncertain. V lost 6 bases and J 0 bases, leaving 9 bases between the germline ends. Per germline, CDR1 MNHEY and CDR2 SVGAGI. The CDR3 has 14 amino acids. The CDR3 is CASSPAYSNQPQHF. In nucleotides, the CDR3 is TGTGCCAGCAGCCCCGCCTATAGCAATCAGCCCCAGCATTTT.

The gene calls are TRBV2 and TRBJ1-6, with 10 positions matching TRBD1. V was pared by 7 bases and J by 7 bases, with 7 bases of the junction left unmatched. The V gene's germline CDR1 is SNHLY and CDR2 FYNNEI. The CDR3 length is 15 residues. CDR3 nucleotides: TGTGCCAGCAAATTGACAGGGGGCGAGAATTCACCCCTCCACTTT. It codes for CASKLTGGENSPLHF.

This sequence joins TRBV10-1 and TRBJ2-1; 7 bases line up with TRBD2. Germline lookup yields CDR1 WNHNN and CDR2 SYGVQD (reference sequence). CDR3 length equals 14 residues. V gave up 5 bases and J gave up 2 bases; unmatched junction bases: 3. The CDR3 DNA is TGCGCCAGCAGTCCTAGCGGCCCCTACAATGAGCAGTTCTTC. This codes for CASSPSGPYNEQFF.

The chain joins TRBV5-4 to TRBJ2-7, with D maybe TRBD1 (5 bases). The germline V and J ends were trimmed by 0 bases and 2 bases, with 9 bases remaining between them. The length of the CDR3 is 14 residues. Germline CDR1 SGHNT, CDR2 YYREEE (reference sequence). CDR3 loop: CASSLESGTYEQYF. CDR3 DNA sequence: TGTGCCAGCAGCTTGGAATCAGGGACCTACGAGCAGTACTTC.

The chain recombines TRBV9 with TRBJ1-1; D remains unclear. CDR1 is SGDLS and CDR2 is YYNGEE in the germline V gene. The CDR3 is made up of 20 amino acids. Trimming left V 2 bases short and J 0 bases short, with 26 bases between. In DNA, the CDR3 is TGTGCCAGCAGCGTCCACCCGGGAGGGATCAATGCTGGAGTGAACACTGAAGCTTTCTTT. It is translated as CASSVHPGGINAGVNTEAFF.

The chain uses TRBV3-1 (or the pseudogene TRBV3-2) and TRBJ2-6; TRBD2 might be the D (5 bases). CDR1 and CDR2 (germline): LGHDT, YNNKEL (reference sequence). CDR3 length: 15 amino acids. Deletions cut 6 bases from V and 0 bases from J, with 9 bases between. The CDR3 DNA reads as TGTGCCAGCAGGGGAGCGAGCTCTGGGGCCAACGTCCTGACTTTC. This sequence encodes CASRGASSGANVLTF.

V gene TRBV6-5 combines with J gene TRBJ1-1; D possibly corresponds to TRBD1 (5 bases). Trimming stripped 6 bases from V and 3 bases from J, with 11 bases between. This CDR3 is built from 13 residues. Germline lookup yields CDR1 MNHEY and CDR2 SVGAGI. The CDR3: CASRQDSYTEAFF. CDR3 in DNA: TGTGCCAGCAGACAAGACAGCTACACTGAAGCTTTCTTT.

The genes are TRBV29-1 and TRBJ1-1; no clear D gene. V lost 2 bases to trimming and J lost 7 bases, with 11 bases between them. The CDR3 loop spans 12 amino acids. Germline CDR1 reads SQVTM; CDR2 reads ANQGSEA. CDR3 sequence: CSVERELIEAFF. CDR3 coding DNA: TGCAGCGTTGAAAGAGAACTCATTGAAGCTTTCTTT.

The rearrangement joins TRBV6-5 to TRBJ1-6; no reliable D call. Germline V gene data show CDR1 as MNHEY and CDR2 as SVGAGI. CDR3 size: 16 residues. Trimming shortened V by 0 bases and J by 8 bases, and 14 bases separated the two germline ends. CDR3 sequence reads: CASSYSEARTHSPLHF. The CDR3 DNA follows: TGTGCCAGCAGTTACTCGGAGGCTCGGACCCATTCACCCCTCCACTTT.

This clone was seen a handful of times. The V gene is TRBV4-1, the J gene TRBJ2-1; 11 nucleotides match TRBD2. The CDR3 is 15 amino acids. CDR1 and CDR2 (germline): MGHRA, YSYEKL. J lost 9 bases, V lost 3 bases, and 7 bases had no gene match. The CDR3 sequence is CASSQLLAGVGEQFF. The CDR3, as DNA: TGCGCCAGCAGCCAGCTACTAGCGGGAGTAGGTGAGCAGTTCTTC.

The V call is TRBV9, the J call TRBJ1-6; possibly TRBD1 for D (6 bases). The V end was cut by 4 bases, the J end by 7 bases, with 15 bases between. CDR1 SGDLS and CDR2 YYNGEE come from the germline V gene. The CDR3 consists of 15 residues. The chain's CDR3 is CASSPHRVENSPLHF. CDR3 DNA sequence: TGTGCCAGCAGCCCCCACAGGGTGGAGAATTCACCCCTCCACTTT.